This T cell receptor (beta chain) emerged from a study of blood T cell repertoires in COVID-19. Study information: Donors in the United States, Italy and Spain gave samples during acute or convalescent COVID-19.

CDR3 length equals 15 residues. Germline CDR1 SNHLY, CDR2 FYNNEI. V gave up 1 base and J gave up 2 bases; unmatched junction bases: 3. Authors' methods: Amplification with reference gene primers provided the estimates of nucleated cell counts. Profiling relied on immunoSEQ multiplex PCR, and the TCRdb table lists in-frame clones only, not all of them. The V and J calls and clone size come from that table; D and trimming were worked out from the DNA. Of around 85,000 clones detected, about 83% appear once; the ten largest clones hold roughly 8%. The source material was peripheral blood. The receptor comes from a man aged 50 to 60 with active COVID-19. V usage is TRBV2 and J usage is TRBJ1-2, with 8 bases fitting TRBD1. The CDR3 here is CASSEVTGANYGYTF. For the CDR3, the DNA is TGTGCCAGCAGTGAAGTGACAGGGGCCAACTATGGCTACACCTTC.